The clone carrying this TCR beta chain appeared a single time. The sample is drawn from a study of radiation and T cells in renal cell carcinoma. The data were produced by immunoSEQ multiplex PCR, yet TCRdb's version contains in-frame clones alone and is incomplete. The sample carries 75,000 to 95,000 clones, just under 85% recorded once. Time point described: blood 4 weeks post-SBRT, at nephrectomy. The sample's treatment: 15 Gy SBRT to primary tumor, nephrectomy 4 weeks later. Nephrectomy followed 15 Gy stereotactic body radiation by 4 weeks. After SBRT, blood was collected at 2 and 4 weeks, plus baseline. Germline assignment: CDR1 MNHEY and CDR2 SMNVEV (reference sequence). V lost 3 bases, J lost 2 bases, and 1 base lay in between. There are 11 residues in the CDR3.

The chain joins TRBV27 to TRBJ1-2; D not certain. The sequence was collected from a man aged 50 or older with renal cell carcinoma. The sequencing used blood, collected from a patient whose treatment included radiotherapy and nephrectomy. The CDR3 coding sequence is TGTGCCAGCAGTTTCAACTATGGCTACACCTTC. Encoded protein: CASSFNYGYTF.